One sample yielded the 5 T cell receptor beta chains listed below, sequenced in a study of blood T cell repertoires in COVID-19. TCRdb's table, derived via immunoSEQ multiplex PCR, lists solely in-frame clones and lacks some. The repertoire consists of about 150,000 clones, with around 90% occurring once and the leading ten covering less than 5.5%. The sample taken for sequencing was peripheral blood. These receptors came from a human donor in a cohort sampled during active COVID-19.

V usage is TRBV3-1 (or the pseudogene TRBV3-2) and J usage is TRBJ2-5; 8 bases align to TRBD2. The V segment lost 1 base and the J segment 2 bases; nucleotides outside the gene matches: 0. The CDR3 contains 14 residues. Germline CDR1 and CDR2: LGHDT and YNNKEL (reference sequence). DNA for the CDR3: TGTGCCAGCAGCCAAGCGGGGGGGCAAGAGACCCAGTACTTC. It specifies CASSQAGGQETQYF.

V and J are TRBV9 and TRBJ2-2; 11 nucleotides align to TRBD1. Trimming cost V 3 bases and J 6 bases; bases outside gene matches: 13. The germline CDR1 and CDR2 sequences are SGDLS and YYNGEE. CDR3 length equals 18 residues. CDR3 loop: CASSASVYPGQGAGELFF. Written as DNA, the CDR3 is TGTGCCAGCAGCGCATCCGTATACCCGGGACAGGGGGCCGGGGAGCTGTTTTTT.

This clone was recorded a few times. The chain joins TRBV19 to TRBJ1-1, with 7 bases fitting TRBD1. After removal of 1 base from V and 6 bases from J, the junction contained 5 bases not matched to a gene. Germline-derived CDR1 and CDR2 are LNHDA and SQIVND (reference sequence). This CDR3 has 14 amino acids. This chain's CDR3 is CASSIGQGRAEAFF. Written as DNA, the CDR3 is TGTGCCAGTAGTATAGGACAGGGCAGGGCTGAAGCTTTCTTT.

The CDR3, as DNA: TGTGCCAGCAGCAAAAGGGGACAGAGTAACACTGAAGCTTTCTTT. This gives the protein CASSKRGQSNTEAFF. The V and J genes are TRBV7-2 and TRBJ1-1, with TRBD1 matching over 7 bases. This CDR3 has 15 amino acids. V lost 5 bases to trimming and J lost 2 bases; unmatched junction nucleotides: 8. Germline values: CDR1 SGHTA, CDR2 FQGNSA.

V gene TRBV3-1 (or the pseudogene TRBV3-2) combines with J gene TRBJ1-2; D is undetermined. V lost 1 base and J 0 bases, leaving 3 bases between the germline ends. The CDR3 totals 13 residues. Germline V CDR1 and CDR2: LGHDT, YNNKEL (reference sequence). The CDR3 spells CASSQVTNYGYTF. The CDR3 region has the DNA TGTGCCAGCAGCCAAGTTACTAACTATGGCTACACCTTC.